Given below is one T cell receptor beta chain in context. The CDR3 is 13 residues long. Germline loops: CDR1 KGHSH, CDR2 LQKENI. The trim removed 3 bases at V and 5 bases at J, leaving 2 bases unmatched. The study ran its PCR with 60 Vbeta and 13 Jbeta primers. Clones were sequenced by immunoSEQ multiplex PCR, and TCRdb holds only the in-frame ones, with some missing. The repertoire holds about 120,000 clones, with around three quarters as singletons. This sample was included in a study of cytomegalovirus exposure and HLA in healthy donors. The chain links TRBV18 to TRBJ2-5, with 8 bases identical to TRBD1. The sequence was collected from a human donor in good health. The sample consisted of PBMCs. CDR3 sequence (DNA): TGTGCCAGCTCACCCCGGACAGGGGAGACCCAGTACTTC. Its protein is CASSPRTGETQYF.